This T cell receptor beta chain originates from a study of graft-versus-host responses after intestinal transplantation. Remarks on this clone: The target antigen is unknown.

Overall study findings and caveats: GvH clones were identified in recipient marrow, with some first appearing in ileum or blood.

Assay: immunoSEQ multiplex PCR; the TCRdb copy retains only in-frame clones and omits some. Here the sample spans more than 20,000 clones, approximately 82% being singletons. The source of this sequence is a human patient who received an intestinal transplant, so some T cells may come from the graft donor. The source was PBMCs, collected 27 to 29 days after intestinal transplant.

CDR3 nucleotide sequence: TGTGCCAGCAGTTACGGGACAGGGGAGAACACTGAAGCTTTCTTT. Encoded protein: CASSYGTGENTEAFF. The chain links TRBV6-5 to TRBJ1-1, with 10 bases matching TRBD1. The V gene end was trimmed by 2 bases and the J gene end by 1 base; junction bases not matched to a gene: 1. Germline V gene data show CDR1 as MNHEY and CDR2 as SVGAGI. The CDR3 is 15 residues long.